These 4 T cell receptor beta chains share one sample of origin, sequenced in a study of radiation and T cells in renal cell carcinoma. Repertoires were generated with immunoSEQ multiplex PCR, while TCRdb's copy carries only in-frame clones and drops some. The repertoire holds tens of thousands of clones, nearly 85% seen once, with less than 35% in the top ten. Sample time point: blood 4 weeks post-SBRT, at nephrectomy. As to treatment: 15 Gy SBRT to primary tumor, nephrectomy 4 weeks later. The sequences come from blood, collected from a patient whose treatment included radiotherapy and nephrectomy. The receptors shown here come from a woman between 70 and 85 years old with renal cell carcinoma.

The chain employs TRBV11-2 and TRBJ1-1; D not resolved. Germline V lookup: CDR1 SGHAT, CDR2 FQNNGV. CDR3 length equals 15 residues. The V and J ends lost 1 base and 3 bases respectively, with 12 bases between them. The DNA for the CDR3 is TGTGCCAGCAGCTTAGTCTCCGATCCGGACACTGAAGCTTTCTTT. Translating gives CASSLVSDPDTEAFF.

This chain connects TRBV2 to TRBJ2-7; TRBD2 might be the D (8 bases). The length of the CDR3 is 14 residues. Trimming took off 1 base at V and 11 bases at J, with 18 bases between the two ends. Germline values: CDR1 SNHLY, CDR2 FYNNEI. The CDR3: CASSEGDSGRPEYF. In DNA, the CDR3 is TGTGCCAGCAGTGAAGGGGACAGCGGGAGACCGGAGTACTTC.

This chain uses TRBV10-3 with TRBJ2-1; tentatively, D is TRBD1 or TRBD2 (5 bases each). This CDR3 spans 15 amino acids. Trimming pared 0 bases from V and 4 bases from J, leaving 10 bases between. CDR1 and CDR2 (germline): ENHRY, SYGVKD. The CDR3: CAISESGTVYNEQFF. The DNA of the CDR3 is TGTGCCATCAGTGAGTCAGGGACCGTTTACAATGAGCAGTTCTTC.

The gene calls are TRBV5-4 and TRBJ1-1; D is uncertain. Trimming cost V 1 base and J 7 bases, with 11 bases left between them. The length of the CDR3 is 13 residues. Germline-derived CDR1 and CDR2 are SGHNT and YYREEE (reference sequence). In DNA form, the CDR3 reads TGTGCCAGCAGCTTGAAAGGGCGGGGTGAAGCTTTCTTT. It is translated as CASSLKGRGEAFF.